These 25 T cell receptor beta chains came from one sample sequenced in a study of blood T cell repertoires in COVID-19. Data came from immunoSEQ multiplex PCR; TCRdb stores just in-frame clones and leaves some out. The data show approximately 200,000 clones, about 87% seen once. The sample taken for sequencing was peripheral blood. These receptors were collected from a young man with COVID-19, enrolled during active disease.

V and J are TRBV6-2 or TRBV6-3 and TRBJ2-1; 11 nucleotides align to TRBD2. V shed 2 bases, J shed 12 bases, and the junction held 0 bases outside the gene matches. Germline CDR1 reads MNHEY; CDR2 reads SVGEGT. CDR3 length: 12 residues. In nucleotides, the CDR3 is TGTGCCAGCAGTTACGGGACTAGCGGGCAGTTCTTC. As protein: CASSYGTSGQFF.

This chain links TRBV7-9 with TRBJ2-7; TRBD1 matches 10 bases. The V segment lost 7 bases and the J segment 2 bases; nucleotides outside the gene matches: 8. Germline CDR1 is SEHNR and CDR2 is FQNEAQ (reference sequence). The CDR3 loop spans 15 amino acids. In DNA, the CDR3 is TGTGCCAGCAACACGCGGGACAGGGGAACCTACGAGCAGTACTTC. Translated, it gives CASNTRDRGTYEQYF.

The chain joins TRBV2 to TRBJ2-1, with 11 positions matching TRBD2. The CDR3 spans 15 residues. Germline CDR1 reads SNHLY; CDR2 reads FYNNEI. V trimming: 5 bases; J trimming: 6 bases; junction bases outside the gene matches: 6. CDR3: CASSPTSGGSNEQFF. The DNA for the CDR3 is TGTGCCAGCAGTCCTACTAGCGGGGGTAGCAATGAGCAGTTCTTC.

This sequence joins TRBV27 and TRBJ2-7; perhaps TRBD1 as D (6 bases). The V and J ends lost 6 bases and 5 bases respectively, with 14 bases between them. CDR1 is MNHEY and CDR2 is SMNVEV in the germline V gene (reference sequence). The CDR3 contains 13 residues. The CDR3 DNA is TGTGCCAGCAGAGAGACAGGTTTTAACGAGCAGTACTTC. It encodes CASRETGFNEQYF.

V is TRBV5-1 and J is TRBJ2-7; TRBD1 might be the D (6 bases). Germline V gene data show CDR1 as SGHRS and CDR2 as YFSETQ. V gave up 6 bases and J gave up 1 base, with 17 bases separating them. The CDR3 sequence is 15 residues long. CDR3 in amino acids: CASTQKGDGSYEQYF. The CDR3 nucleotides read TGCGCCAGCACTCAAAAGGGGGACGGTTCCTACGAGCAGTACTTC.

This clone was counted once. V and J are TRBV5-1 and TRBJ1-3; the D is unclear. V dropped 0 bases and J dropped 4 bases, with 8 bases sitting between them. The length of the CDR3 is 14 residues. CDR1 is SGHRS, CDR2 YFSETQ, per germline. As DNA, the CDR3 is TGCGCCAGCAGCTTGGCAACATCGGGAAACACCATATATTTT. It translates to CASSLATSGNTIYF.

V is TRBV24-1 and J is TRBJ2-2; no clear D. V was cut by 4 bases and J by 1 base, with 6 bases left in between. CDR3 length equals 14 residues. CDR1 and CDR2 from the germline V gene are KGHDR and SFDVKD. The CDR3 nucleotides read TGTGCCACCAGTGAGTCCAGGAACACCGGGGAGCTGTTTTTT. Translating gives CATSESRNTGELFF.

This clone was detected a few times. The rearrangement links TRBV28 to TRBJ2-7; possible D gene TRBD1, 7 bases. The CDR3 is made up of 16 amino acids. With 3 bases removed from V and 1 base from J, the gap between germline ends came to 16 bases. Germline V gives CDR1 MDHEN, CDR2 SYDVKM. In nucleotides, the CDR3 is TGTGCCAGCAGTTTTTTTCAGGGGGGAGGATCCTACGAGCAGTACTTC. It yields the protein CASSFFQGGGSYEQYF.

CDR3 DNA sequence: TGTGCCAGCAGCCCGGTGGGACAGCGCTCTGGAAACACCATATATTTT. Its translation: CASSPVGQRSGNTIYF. This chain joins TRBV5-5 and TRBJ1-3; 7 bases match TRBD1. In germline, CDR1 is SGHKS, CDR2 YYEKEE (reference sequence). With 4 bases clipped from V and 0 bases from J, the junction kept 7 bases outside the gene matches. The CDR3 is 16 residues long.

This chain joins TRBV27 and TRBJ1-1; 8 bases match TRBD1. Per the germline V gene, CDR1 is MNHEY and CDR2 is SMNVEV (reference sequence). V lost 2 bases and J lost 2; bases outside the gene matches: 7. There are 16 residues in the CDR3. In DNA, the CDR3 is TGTGCCAGCAGTTTACAGGGGGCGAATAAAAACACTGAAGCTTTCTTT. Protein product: CASSLQGANKNTEAFF.

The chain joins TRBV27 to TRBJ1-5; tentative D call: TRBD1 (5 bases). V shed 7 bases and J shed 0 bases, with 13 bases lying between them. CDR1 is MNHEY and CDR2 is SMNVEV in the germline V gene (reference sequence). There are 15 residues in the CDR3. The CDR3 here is CASNEQAYSNQPQHF. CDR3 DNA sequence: TGTGCCAGCAACGAACAGGCATATAGCAATCAGCCCCAGCATTTT.

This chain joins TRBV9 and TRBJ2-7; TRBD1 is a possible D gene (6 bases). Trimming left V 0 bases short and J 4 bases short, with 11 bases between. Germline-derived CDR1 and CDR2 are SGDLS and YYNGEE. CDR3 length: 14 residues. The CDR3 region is CASSVGDTVYEQYF. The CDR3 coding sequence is TGTGCCAGCAGCGTAGGGGACACGGTTTACGAGCAGTACTTC. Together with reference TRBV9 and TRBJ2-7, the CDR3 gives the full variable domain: DSGVTQTPKHLITATGQRVTLRCSPRSGDLSVYWYQQSLDQGLQFLIQYYNGEERAKGNILERFSAQQFPDLHSELNLSSLELGDSALYFCASSVGDTVYEQYFGPGTRLTVT.

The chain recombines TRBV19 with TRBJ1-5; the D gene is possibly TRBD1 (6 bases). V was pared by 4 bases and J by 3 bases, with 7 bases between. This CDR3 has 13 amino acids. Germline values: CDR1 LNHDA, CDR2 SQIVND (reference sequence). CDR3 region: CASSTGVNQPQHF. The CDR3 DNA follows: TGTGCCAGTAGTACAGGGGTCAATCAGCCCCAGCATTTT.

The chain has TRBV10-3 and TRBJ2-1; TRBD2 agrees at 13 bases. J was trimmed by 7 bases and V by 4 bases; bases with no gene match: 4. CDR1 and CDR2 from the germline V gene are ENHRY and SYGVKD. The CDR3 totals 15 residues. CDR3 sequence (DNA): TGTGCCATCAGTGTAGGACTAGCGGGAGTTAATGAGCAGTTCTTC. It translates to CAISVGLAGVNEQFF.

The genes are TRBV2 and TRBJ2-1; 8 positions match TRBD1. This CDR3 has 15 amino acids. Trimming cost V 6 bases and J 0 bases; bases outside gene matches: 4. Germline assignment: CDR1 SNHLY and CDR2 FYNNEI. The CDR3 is CASSGDRSSYNEQFF. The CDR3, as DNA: TGTGCCAGCAGCGGGGACAGGAGCTCCTACAATGAGCAGTTCTTC.

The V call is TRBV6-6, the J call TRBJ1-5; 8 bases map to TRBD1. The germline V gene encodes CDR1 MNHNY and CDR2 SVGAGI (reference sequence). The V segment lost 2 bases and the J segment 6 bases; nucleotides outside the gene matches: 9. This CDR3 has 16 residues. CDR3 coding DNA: TGTGCCAGCAGTTACGCCGATTACAGGGGGACTCAGCCCCAGCATTTT. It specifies CASSYADYRGTQPQHF.

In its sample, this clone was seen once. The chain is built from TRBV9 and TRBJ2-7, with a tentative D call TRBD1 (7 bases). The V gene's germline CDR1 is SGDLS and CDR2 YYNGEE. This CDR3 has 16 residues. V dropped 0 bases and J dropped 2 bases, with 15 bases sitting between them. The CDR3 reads CASSVGGRGATYEQYF. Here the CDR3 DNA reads TGTGCCAGCAGCGTAGGGGGCAGGGGGGCCACCTACGAGCAGTACTTC. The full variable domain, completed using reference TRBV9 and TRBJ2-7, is DSGVTQTPKHLITATGQRVTLRCSPRSGDLSVYWYQQSLDQGLQFLIQYYNGEERAKGNILERFSAQQFPDLHSELNLSSLELGDSALYFCASSVGGRGATYEQYFGPGTRLTVT.

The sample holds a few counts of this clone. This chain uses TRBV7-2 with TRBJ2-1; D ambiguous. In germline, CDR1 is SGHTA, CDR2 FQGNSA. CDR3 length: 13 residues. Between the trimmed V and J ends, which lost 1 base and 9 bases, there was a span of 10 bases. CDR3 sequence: CASSLGLGPEQFF. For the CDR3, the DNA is TGTGCCAGCAGCTTAGGCCTAGGCCCTGAGCAGTTCTTC.

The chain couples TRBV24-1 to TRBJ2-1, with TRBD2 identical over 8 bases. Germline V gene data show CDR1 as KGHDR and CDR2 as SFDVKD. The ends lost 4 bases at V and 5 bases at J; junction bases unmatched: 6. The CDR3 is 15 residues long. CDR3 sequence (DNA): TGTGCCACCAGTGACCTTAGCGGGACTCACAATGAGCAGTTCTTC. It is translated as CATSDLSGTHNEQFF.

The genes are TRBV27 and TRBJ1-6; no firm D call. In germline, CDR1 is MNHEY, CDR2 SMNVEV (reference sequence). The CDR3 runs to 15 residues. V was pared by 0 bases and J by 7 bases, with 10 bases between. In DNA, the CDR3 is TGTGCCAGCAGTTTATCGGGCGCACAGAATTCACCCCTCCACTTT. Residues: CASSLSGAQNSPLHF.

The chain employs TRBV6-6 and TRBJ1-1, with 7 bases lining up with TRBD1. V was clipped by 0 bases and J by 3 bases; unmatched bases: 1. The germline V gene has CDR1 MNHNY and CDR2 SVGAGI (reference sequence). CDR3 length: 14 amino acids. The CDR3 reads CASSYSQGYTEAFF. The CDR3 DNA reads TGTGCCAGCAGTTACTCACAGGGGTACACTGAAGCTTTCTTT.

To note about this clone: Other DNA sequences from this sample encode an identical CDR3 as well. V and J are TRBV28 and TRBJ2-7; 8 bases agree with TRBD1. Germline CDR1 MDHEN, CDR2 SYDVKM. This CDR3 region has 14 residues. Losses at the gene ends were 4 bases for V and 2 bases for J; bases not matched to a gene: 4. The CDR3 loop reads CASSSGQGPYEQYF. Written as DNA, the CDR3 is TGTGCCAGCAGTTCAGGACAGGGTCCCTACGAGCAGTACTTC.

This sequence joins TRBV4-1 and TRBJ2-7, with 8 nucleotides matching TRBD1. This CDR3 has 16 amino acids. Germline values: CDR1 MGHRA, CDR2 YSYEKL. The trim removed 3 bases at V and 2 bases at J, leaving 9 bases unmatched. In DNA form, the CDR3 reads TGCGCCAGCAGCCAGGGTGGGACAGGCCCGACCTACGAGCAGTACTTC. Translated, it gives CASSQGGTGPTYEQYF.

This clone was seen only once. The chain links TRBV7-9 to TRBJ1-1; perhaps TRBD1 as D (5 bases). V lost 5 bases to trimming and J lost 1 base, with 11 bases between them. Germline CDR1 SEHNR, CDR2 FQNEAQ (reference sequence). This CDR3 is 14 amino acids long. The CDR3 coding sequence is TGTGCCAGCAGCCCCAGACAGACGAACACTGAAGCTTTCTTT. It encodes CASSPRQTNTEAFF.

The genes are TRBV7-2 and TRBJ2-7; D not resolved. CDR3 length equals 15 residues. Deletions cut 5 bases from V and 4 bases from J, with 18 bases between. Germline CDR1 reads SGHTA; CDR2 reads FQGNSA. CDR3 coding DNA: TGTGCCAGCAGCGTTAGTACTGGGCTTGGGTACGAGCAGTACTTC. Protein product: CASSVSTGLGYEQYF. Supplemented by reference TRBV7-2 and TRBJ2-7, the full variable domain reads GAGVSQSPSNKVTEKGKDVELRCDPISGHTALYWYRQSLGQGLEFLIYFQGNSAPDKSGLPSDRFSAERTGGSVSTLTIQRTQQEDSAVYLCASSVSTGLGYEQYFGPGTRLTVT.